Sequencing of this T cell receptor (beta chain) was carried out in a study of blood T cell repertoires in COVID-19 (dated by TCRdb to 2018 to 2021). Concerning the study at large: Samples from collaborators originated in the United States, Italy and Spain and spanned both the acute and convalescent phases of COVID-19. The material from the prospective study consisted of cDNA or gDNA derived from T cells, B-cell-depleted T cells, or PBMCs. Subjects who had been exposed to COVID-19, were actively infected with it, or had recovered from it provided the deeply sampled blood TCRbeta repertoires that made up the dataset. The repertoires were made available in a free public database intended to serve as a resource for research on the immune response to SARS-CoV-2. The samples were drawn from the first 160 participants of the ongoing ImmuneRACE study and from over a thousand subjects provided by 6 global collaborators. The sample metadata nearly always contained a de-identified subject ID, COVID-19 status, age in years and sex. Where available, HLA class I and class II types were obtained from metadata supplied by the sample provider rather than from assay-based typing.

Overall results and qualifications from the work: How much clinical and demographic metadata was included differed by source and by participant, and the metadata was provided uncurated.

In Seattle, one collaborating source enrolled patients while the infection was active and tracked those patients longitudinally over the course of disease. The collaborating institutions used their own protocols to collect whole blood in K2EDTA tubes. Collaborator samples were shipped for TCRbeta analysis as frozen whole blood, isolated PBMCs, or DNA extracted from either sample type. TCRbeta CDR3 regions were amplified from genomic DNA using the immunoSEQ Assay, a bias-controlled multiplex PCR. As for the original processing: The number of nucleated cells in each sample was estimated from the amplification of reference gene primers within the assay. Sequence reads were collapsed and filtered to measure the absolute abundance of every unique TCRbeta CDR3 rearrangement. For each sample, productive Simpson clonality was calculated by taking the square root of Simpson's diversity index across productive rearrangements. The source is immuneACCESS, and TCRdb retained only in-frame sequences with V and J called. Part of the clones is not carried over; for the studies checked, unresolved V genes explain less than half of this, and the remainder is unexplained. The V and J calls and clone size are taken from that table; D and trimming were inferred from the DNA. This sample gives more than 350,000 clones in total; around 92% of them show up just once. The ten largest make up around 3% of the sample.

Deletion took 4 bases off V and 3 bases off J, with a span of 10 bases between the germline ends. CDR1 SGHNT and CDR2 YYREEE are derived from the germline V gene (reference sequence). There are 13 amino acids in the CDR3, from cysteine to phenylalanine inclusive. Only CDR3 DNA remains: 39 bases, in frame from the first base. Of note for this clone: Its antigen target is currently unknown. Nothing much larger sits one base from this clone, and base qualities are not available.

The source of this sequence is a woman aged 30 to 39 with COVID-19, enrolled during active disease. The sequencing sample was made of peripheral blood. The rearranged segments are TRBV5-4 and TRBJ1-2, with no confidently assigned D gene. The CDR3 sequence is CASSPAEDYGYTF. The nucleotides read TGTGCCAGCAGCCCAGCGGAGGACTATGGCTACACCTTC. The variable domain in full, with residues beyond the CDR3 obtained from the reference TRBV5-4 and TRBJ1-2 genes, is ETGVTQSPTHLIKTRGQQVTLRCSSQSGHNTVSWYQQALGQGPQFIFQYYREEENGRGNFPPRFSGLQFPNYSSELNVNALELDDSALYLCASSPAEDYGYTFGSGTRLTVV.